The 8 T cell receptor beta chains presented below share a single source sample, sequenced in a study of Siglec-9 on CD8 T cells in melanoma. The table came from immunoSEQ multiplex PCR; TCRdb's copy has only in-frame clones and leaves some out. This table holds about 33,000 clones, about 86% found once. Sequencing input: Siglec-9- CD8+ T cells sorted from blood. These receptors all come from a human donor in good health.

This clone was counted only a few times. This chain uses TRBV2 with TRBJ1-3; D remains unclear. The CDR3 runs 13 residues. Trimming took off 4 bases at V and 4 bases at J, with 8 bases between the two ends. CDR1 is SNHLY and CDR2 is FYNNEI in the germline V gene. CDR3 coding DNA: TGTGCCAGCAGTGGTGACCTGGGAAACACCATATATTTT. It codes for CASSGDLGNTIYF.

The rearrangement links TRBV18 to TRBJ2-6; D possibly corresponds to TRBD2 (7 bases). Germline V lookup: CDR1 KGHSH, CDR2 LQKENI. The V gene lost 4 bases and the J gene lost 1 base, with 23 bases spanning the gap. This CDR3 has 20 residues. The CDR3: CASSHPTRGADGSGANVLTF. The CDR3 DNA sequence: TGTGCCAGCTCACACCCTACACGGGGGGCCGATGGGTCTGGGGCCAACGTCCTGACTTTC.

The V gene is TRBV5-1, the J gene TRBJ1-4; possible D gene TRBD1, 6 bases. This CDR3 spans 13 amino acids. Looked up from germline, CDR1 is SGHRS and CDR2 is YFSETQ. V was pared by 4 bases and J by 8 bases, with 12 bases between. The CDR3 loop reads CASSPGHLEKLFF. CDR3 nucleotide sequence: TGCGCCAGCAGCCCGGGACATTTGGAAAAACTGTTTTTT.

The CDR3 spells CASSDMGEDPEAFF. DNA of the CDR3: TGTGCCAGCAGTGATATGGGGGAGGACCCTGAAGCTTTCTTT. The rearrangement joins TRBV2 to TRBJ1-1; possible D gene TRBD1, 5 bases. Germline CDR1 and CDR2: SNHLY and FYNNEI. This CDR3 is built from 14 residues. Between the trimmed V and J ends, which lost 3 bases and 6 bases, there was a span of 14 bases.

This chain uses TRBV29-1 with TRBJ1-1, with 7 bases that match TRBD1. The CDR3 consists of 13 residues. CDR1 SQVTM and CDR2 ANQGSEA come from the germline V gene. V trimming: 0 bases; J trimming: 7 bases; junction bases outside the gene matches: 5. The CDR3 region is CSVEDRGYFEAFF. The CDR3 DNA sequence: TGCAGCGTTGAAGACAGGGGGTACTTTGAAGCTTTCTTT.

The V call is TRBV7-9, the J call TRBJ2-1; no definite D call. Germline assignment: CDR1 SEHNR and CDR2 FQNEAQ (reference sequence). V shed 1 base and J shed 9 bases, with 10 bases lying between them. The CDR3 contains 13 residues. This CDR3 is CASSLVVVGEQFF. Written as DNA, the CDR3 is TGTGCCAGCAGCTTAGTAGTGGTAGGTGAGCAGTTCTTC.

The chain recombines TRBV7-9 with TRBJ1-4; D is unresolved. The CDR3 is 11 residues long. Trimming shortened V by 3 bases and J by 7 bases, and 3 bases separated the two germline ends. Germline-derived CDR1 and CDR2 are SEHNR and FQNEAQ (reference sequence). In DNA form, the CDR3 reads TGTGCCAGCAGCTTCGTTGAAAAACTGTTTTTT. It specifies CASSFVEKLFF.

The chain employs TRBV2 and TRBJ1-2, with D possibly TRBD1 on 5 matching bases. Trimming took off 6 bases at V and 4 bases at J, with 18 bases between the two ends. The germline V gene encodes CDR1 SNHLY and CDR2 FYNNEI. There are 15 residues in the CDR3. The CDR3 is CASRDPGDSIYGYTF. CDR3 nucleotides: TGTGCCAGCAGGGACCCCGGGGACTCCATCTATGGCTACACCTTC.